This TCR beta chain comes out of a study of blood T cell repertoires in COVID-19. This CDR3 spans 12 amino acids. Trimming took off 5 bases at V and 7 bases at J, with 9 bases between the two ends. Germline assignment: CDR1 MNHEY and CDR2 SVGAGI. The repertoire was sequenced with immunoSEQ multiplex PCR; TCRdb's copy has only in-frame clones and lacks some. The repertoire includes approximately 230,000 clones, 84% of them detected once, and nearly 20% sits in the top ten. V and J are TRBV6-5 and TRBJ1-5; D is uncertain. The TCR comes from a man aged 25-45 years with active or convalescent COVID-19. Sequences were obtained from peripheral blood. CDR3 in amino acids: CASSPPKQPQHF. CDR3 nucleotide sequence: TGTGCCAGCAGTCCCCCTAAGCAGCCCCAGCATTTT.